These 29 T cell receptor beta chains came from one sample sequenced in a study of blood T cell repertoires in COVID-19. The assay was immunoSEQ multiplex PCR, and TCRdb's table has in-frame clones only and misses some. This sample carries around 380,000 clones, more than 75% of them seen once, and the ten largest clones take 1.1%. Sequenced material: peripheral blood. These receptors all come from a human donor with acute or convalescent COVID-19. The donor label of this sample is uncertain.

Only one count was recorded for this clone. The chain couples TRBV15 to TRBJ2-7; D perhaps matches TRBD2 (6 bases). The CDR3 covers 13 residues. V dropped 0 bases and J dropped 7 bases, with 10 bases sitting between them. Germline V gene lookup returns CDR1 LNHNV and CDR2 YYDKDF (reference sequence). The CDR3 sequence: CATSRDVGGEQYF. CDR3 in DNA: TGTGCCACCAGCAGAGATGTAGGAGGGGAGCAGTACTTC.

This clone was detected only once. The CDR3 bases are TGTGCCAGCACCCTCCTTTCCCCGAATACCACCGGGGTCTATGAGCAGTTCTTC. The encoded protein is CASTLLSPNTTGVYEQFF. The chain recombines TRBV27 with TRBJ2-1; D might be TRBD2 (5 bases). V was cut by 7 bases and J by 8 bases, with 30 bases left in between. Germline V CDR1 and CDR2: MNHEY, SMNVEV (reference sequence). The CDR3 runs 18 residues.

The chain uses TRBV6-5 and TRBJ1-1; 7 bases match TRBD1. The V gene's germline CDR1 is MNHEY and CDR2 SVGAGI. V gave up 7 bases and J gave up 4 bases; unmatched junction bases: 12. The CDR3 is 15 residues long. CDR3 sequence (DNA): TGTGCCAGCACTGCCTGGGACAGCCGAGGCACTGAAGCTTTCTTT. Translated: CASTAWDSRGTEAFF.

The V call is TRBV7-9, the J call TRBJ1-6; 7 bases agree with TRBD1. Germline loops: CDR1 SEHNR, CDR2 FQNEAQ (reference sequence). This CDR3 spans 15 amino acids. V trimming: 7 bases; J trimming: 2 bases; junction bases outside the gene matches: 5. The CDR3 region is CASNTGDTYNSPLHF. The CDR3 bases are TGTGCCAGCAACACAGGGGATACCTATAATTCACCCCTCCACTTT. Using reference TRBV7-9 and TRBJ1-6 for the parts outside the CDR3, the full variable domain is DTGVSQNPRHKITKRGQNVTFRCDPISEHNRLYWYRQTLGQGPEFLTYFQNEAQLEKSRLLSDRFSAERPKGSFSTLEIQRTEQGDSAMYLCASNTGDTYNSPLHFGNGTRLTVT.

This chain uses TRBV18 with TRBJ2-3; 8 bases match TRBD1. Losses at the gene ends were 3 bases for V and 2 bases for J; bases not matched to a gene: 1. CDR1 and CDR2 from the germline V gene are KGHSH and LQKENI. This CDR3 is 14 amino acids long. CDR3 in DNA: TGTGCCAGCTCACCGACAGGGGCCACAGATACGCAGTATTTT. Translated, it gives CASSPTGATDTQYF.

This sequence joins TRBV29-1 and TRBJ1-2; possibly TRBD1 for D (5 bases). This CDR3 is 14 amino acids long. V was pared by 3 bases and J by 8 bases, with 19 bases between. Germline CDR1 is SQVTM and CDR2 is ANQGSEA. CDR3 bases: TGCAGCGTTGACCGACTCGGAGGGGCCCGGGGCTACACCTTC. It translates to CSVDRLGGARGYTF.

This CDR3 reads CASSPNSQNTEAFF. The CDR3 nucleotides read TGTGCCAGCTCACCAAACAGCCAGAACACTGAAGCTTTCTTT. The V gene is TRBV18, the J gene TRBJ1-1; unclear D gene. CDR3 size: 14 residues. CDR1 is KGHSH, CDR2 LQKENI, per germline. V was cut by 2 bases and J by 1 base, with 8 bases left in between.

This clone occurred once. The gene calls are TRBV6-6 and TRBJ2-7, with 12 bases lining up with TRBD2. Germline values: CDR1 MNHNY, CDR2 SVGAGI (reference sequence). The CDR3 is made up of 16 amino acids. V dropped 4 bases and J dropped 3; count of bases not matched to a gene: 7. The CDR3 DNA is TGTGCCAGCAGTTTCTTACGGACTAGCGGGAACTACGAGCAGTACTTC. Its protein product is CASSFLRTSGNYEQYF.

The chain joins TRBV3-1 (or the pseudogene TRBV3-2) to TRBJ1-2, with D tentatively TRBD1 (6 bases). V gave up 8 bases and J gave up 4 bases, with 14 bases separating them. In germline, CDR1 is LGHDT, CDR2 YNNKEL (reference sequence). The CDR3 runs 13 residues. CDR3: CASLGAGVYGYTF. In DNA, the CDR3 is TGTGCCAGCTTGGGGGCTGGGGTCTATGGCTACACCTTC.

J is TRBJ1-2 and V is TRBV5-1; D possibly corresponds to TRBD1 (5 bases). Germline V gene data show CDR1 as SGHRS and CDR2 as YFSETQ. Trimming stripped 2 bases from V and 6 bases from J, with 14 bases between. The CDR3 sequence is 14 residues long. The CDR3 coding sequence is TGCGCCAGCAGCTTTGGAGCCCGGGGGGATGGCTACACCTTC. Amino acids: CASSFGARGDGYTF. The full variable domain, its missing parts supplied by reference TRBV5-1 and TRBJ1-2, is KAGVTQTPRYLIKTRGQQVTLSCSPISGHRSVSWYQQTPGQGLQFLFEYFSETQRNKGNFPGRFSGRQFSNSRSEMNVSTLELGDSALYLCASSFGARGDGYTFGSGTRLTVV.

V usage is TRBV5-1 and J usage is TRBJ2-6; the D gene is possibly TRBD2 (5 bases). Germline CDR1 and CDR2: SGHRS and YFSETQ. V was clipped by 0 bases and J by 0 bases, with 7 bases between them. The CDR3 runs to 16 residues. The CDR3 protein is CASSLDDYSGANVLTF. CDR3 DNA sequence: TGCGCCAGCAGCTTGGACGACTACTCTGGGGCCAACGTCCTGACTTTC.

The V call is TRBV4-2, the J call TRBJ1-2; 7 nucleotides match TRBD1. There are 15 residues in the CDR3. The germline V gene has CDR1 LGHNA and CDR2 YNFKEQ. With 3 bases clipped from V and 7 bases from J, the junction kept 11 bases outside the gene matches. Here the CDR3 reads CASSQGGQDIGGYTF. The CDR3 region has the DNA TGTGCCAGCAGCCAGGGTGGACAGGACATAGGTGGCTACACCTTC.

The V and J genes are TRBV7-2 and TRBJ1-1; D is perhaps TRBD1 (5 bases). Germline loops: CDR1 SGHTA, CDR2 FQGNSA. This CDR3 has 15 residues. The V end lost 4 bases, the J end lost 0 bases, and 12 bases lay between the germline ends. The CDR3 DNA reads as TGTGCCAGCAGCTCAATGGGGGGGGTGAACACTGAAGCTTTCTTT. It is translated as CASSSMGGVNTEAFF.

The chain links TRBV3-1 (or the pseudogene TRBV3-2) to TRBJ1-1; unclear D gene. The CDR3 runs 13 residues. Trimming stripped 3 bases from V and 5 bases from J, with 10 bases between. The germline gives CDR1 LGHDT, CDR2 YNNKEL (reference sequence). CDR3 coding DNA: TGTGCCAGCAGCCATATCCGCGGTACTGAAGCTTTCTTT. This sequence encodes CASSHIRGTEAFF.

DNA of the CDR3: TGTGCCAGCAGCGAGGATAGCGGCTCGCGCCCCTACGAGCAGTACTTC. Translation: CASSEDSGSRPYEQYF. The V and J genes are TRBV9 and TRBJ2-7; a weak D match, TRBD2 (6 bases). The CDR3 extends over 16 amino acids. Germline loops: CDR1 SGDLS, CDR2 YYNGEE. Trimming shortened V by 3 bases and J by 2 bases, and 18 bases separated the two germline ends. The full variable domain, in which reference TRBV9 and TRBJ2-7 provide the parts outside the CDR3, is DSGVTQTPKHLITATGQRVTLRCSPRSGDLSVYWYQQSLDQGLQFLIQYYNGEERAKGNILERFSAQQFPDLHSELNLSSLELGDSALYFCASSEDSGSRPYEQYFGPGTRLTVT.

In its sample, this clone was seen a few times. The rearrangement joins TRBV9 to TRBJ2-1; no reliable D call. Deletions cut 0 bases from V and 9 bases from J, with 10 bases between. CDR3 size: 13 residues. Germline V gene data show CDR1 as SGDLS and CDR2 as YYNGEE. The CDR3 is CASSVDWFGEQFF. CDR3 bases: TGTGCCAGCAGCGTAGACTGGTTCGGTGAGCAGTTCTTC.

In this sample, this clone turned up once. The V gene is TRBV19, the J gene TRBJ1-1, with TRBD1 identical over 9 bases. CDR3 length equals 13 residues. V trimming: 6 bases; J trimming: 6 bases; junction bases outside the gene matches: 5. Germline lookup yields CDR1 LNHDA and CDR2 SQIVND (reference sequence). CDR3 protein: CASRRDRDSEAFF. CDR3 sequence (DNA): TGTGCCAGTAGGAGGGACAGGGACTCTGAAGCTTTCTTT.

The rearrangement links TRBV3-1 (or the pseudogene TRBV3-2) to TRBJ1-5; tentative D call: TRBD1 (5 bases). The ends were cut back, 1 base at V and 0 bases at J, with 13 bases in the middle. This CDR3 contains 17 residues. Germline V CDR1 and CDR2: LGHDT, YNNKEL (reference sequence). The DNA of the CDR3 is TGTGCCAGCAGCCAAGCGGGGGGGGGATATAGCAATCAGCCCCAGCATTTT. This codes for CASSQAGGGYSNQPQHF.

CDR3 amino acids: CASSPYNRGRDTEAFF. In nucleotides, the CDR3 is TGTGCCAGCTCACCTTACAACAGGGGGCGAGACACTGAAGCTTTCTTT. The chain couples TRBV18 to TRBJ1-1; 9 bases line up with TRBD1. Germline CDR1 KGHSH, CDR2 LQKENI. With V trimmed by 3 bases and J by 3 bases, 8 bases remained unmatched. This CDR3 is built from 16 residues.

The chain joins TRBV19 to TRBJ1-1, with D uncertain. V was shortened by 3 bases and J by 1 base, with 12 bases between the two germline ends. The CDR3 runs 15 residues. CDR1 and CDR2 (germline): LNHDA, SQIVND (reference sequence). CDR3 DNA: TGTGCCAGTAGTATGGGTGGGCATGCGAACACTGAAGCTTTCTTT. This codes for CASSMGGHANTEAFF.

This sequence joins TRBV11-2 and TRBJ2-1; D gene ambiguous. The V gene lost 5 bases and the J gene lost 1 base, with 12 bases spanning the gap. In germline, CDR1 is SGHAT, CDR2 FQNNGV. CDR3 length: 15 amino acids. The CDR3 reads CASSNRRKSYNEQFF. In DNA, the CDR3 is TGTGCCAGCAGCAACCGGAGAAAGTCCTACAATGAGCAGTTCTTC.

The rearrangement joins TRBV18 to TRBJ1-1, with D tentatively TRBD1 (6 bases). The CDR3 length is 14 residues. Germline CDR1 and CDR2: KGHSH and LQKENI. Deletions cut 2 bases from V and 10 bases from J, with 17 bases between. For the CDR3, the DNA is TGTGCCAGCTCACCATCTCAGGGAATAGGGGGAGCTTTCTTT. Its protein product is CASSPSQGIGGAFF.

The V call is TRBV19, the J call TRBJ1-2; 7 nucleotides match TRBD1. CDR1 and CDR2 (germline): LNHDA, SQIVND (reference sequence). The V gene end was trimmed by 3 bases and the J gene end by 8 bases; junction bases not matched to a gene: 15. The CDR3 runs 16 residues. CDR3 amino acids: CASSIDRGTAGRGYTF. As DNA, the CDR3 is TGTGCCAGTAGTATCGACCGGGGGACAGCCGGGAGAGGCTACACCTTC.

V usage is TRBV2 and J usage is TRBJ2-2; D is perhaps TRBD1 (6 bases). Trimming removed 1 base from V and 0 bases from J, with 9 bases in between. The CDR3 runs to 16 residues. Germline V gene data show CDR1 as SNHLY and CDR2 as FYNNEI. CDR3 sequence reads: CASSEDRAPNTGELFF. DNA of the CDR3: TGTGCCAGCAGTGAAGACAGGGCACCGAACACCGGGGAGCTGTTTTTT.

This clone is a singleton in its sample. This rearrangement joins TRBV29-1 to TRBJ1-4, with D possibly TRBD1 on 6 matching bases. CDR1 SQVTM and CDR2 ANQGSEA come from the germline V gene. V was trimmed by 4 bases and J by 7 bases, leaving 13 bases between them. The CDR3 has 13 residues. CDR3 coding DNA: TGCAGCGTTGTTGGCATAGGGGGTGAAAAACTGTTTTTT. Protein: CSVVGIGGEKLFF.

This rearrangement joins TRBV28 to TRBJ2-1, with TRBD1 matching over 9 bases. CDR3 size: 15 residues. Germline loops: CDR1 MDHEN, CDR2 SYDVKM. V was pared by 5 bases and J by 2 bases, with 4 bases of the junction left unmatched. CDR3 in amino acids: CASSRGQGTYNEQFF. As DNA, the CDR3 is TGTGCCAGCAGTCGGGGACAGGGTACCTACAATGAGCAGTTCTTC. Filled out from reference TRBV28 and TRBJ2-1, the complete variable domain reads DVKVTQSSRYLVKRTGEKVFLECVQDMDHENMFWYRQDPGLGLRLIYFSYDVKMKEKGDIPEGYSVSREKKERFSLILESASTNQTSMYLCASSRGQGTYNEQFFGPGTRLTVL.

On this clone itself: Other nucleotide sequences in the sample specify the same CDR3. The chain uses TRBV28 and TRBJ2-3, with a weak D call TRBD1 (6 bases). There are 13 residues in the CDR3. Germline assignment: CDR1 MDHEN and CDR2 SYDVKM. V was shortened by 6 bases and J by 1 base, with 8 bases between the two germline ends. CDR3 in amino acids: CASRRQGTDTQYF. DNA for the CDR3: TGTGCCAGCAGAAGACAGGGCACAGATACGCAGTATTTT.

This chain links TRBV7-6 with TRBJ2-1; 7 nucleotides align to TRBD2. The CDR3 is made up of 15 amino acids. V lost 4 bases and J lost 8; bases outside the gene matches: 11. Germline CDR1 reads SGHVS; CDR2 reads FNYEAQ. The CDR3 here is CASSWPGGGGDEQFF. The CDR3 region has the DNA TGTGCCAGCAGCTGGCCAGGTGGGGGAGGGGATGAGCAGTTCTTC.

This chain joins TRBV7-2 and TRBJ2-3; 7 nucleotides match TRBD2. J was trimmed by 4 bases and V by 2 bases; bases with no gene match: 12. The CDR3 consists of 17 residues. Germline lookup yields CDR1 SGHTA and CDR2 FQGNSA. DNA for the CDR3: TGTGCCAGCAGCTTAAGTGGCGGGAGTCGGCGGGCAGATACGCAGTATTTT. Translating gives CASSLSGGSRRADTQYF.